A single sample is the source of the 19 T cell receptor beta chains below, sequenced in a study of response to subunit inactivated influenza vaccine. MiXCR, applied by TCRdb to the RT-PCR reads, yields one record per CDR3 protein. The table lists around 760,000 distinct CDR3 sequences, more than 11% of them singletons. The input for sequencing was PBMCs from blood, taken 14 days before vaccination. The receptors stem from a middle-aged man who received an inactivated influenza vaccine.

This clonotype was counted a few times. The CDR3 protein is CASSPWGQGAAEQYF. CDR3 bases: TGTGCCAGCAGCCCATGGGGACAGGGGGCGGCCGAGCAGTACTTC. The chain has TRBV5-4 and TRBJ2-7; TRBD1 aligns across 12 bases. CDR3 size: 15 residues. Germline V gene lookup returns CDR1 SGHNT and CDR2 YYREEE (reference sequence). V dropped 4 bases and J dropped 6; count of bases not matched to a gene: 8.

The rearrangement links TRBV7-2 to TRBJ2-5, with D maybe TRBD1 (6 bases). V was pared by 6 bases and J by 5 bases, with 13 bases between. CDR1 is SGHTA, CDR2 FQGNSA, per germline. The CDR3 is 13 residues long. CDR3: CASRPTGIETQYF. The CDR3 coding sequence is TGTGCCAGCAGACCAACAGGGATTGAGACCCAGTACTTC. The full variable domain, completed using reference TRBV7-2 and TRBJ2-5, is GAGVSQSPSNKVTEKGKDVELRCDPISGHTALYWYRQSLGQGLEFLIYFQGNSAPDKSGLPSDRFSAERTGGSVSTLTIQRTQQEDSAVYLCASRPTGIETQYFGPGTRLLVL.

In its sample, this clonotype was seen many times. The chain recombines TRBV20-1 with TRBJ2-7, with TRBD1 as a possible D gene (6 bases). This CDR3 contains 14 residues. Trimming took 3 bases from V and 2 from J, leaving 14 bases between them. The germline V gene has CDR1 DFQATT and CDR2 SNEGSKA (reference sequence). The CDR3, as DNA: TGCAGTGCTAGGGAAACAGGGTGGACCTACGAGCAGTACTTC. This codes for CSARETGWTYEQYF.

This clonotype was seen a handful of times. The rearrangement joins TRBV7-6 to TRBJ2-3; TRBD1 matches 7 bases. With 1 base clipped from V and 4 bases from J, the junction kept 14 bases outside the gene matches. The CDR3 is 18 residues long. CDR1 and CDR2 (germline): SGHVS, FNYEAQ. The chain's CDR3 is CASSLVGYRGAHADTQYF. The CDR3 nucleotides read TGTGCCAGCAGCTTAGTAGGTTACAGGGGAGCTCACGCAGATACGCAGTATTTT.

The V call is TRBV5-1, the J call TRBJ2-5; D possibly corresponds to TRBD1 (6 bases). This CDR3 is built from 13 residues. V gave up 1 base and J gave up 7 bases, with 11 bases separating them. Germline V lookup: CDR1 SGHRS, CDR2 YFSETQ. The CDR3 loop is CASSLWGPGTQYF. DNA for the CDR3: TGCGCCAGCAGCTTGTGGGGGCCGGGGACCCAGTACTTC.

This chain links TRBV7-9 with TRBJ2-2; 13 positions match TRBD2. This CDR3 contains 17 residues. The trim removed 5 bases at V and 2 bases at J, leaving 5 bases unmatched. CDR1 and CDR2 from the germline V gene are SEHNR and FQNEAQ (reference sequence). This CDR3 is CASSPGTSGENTGELFF. CDR3 nucleotide sequence: TGTGCCAGCAGCCCCGGGACTAGCGGGGAAAACACCGGGGAGCTGTTTTTT.

The chain carries TRBV19 and TRBJ2-1, with TRBD1 matching over 7 bases. The CDR3 totals 14 residues. Per the germline V gene, CDR1 is LNHDA and CDR2 is SQIVND (reference sequence). The V and J ends lost 10 bases and 2 bases, in that order; junction bases with no gene match: 8. Written as DNA, the CDR3 is TGTGCCACTAAGAACCAGGGGGCCTACAATGAGCAGTTCTTC. Translated, it gives CATKNQGAYNEQFF.

This clonotype turned up a few times. The chain uses TRBV3-1 and TRBJ2-2; 8 bases line up with TRBD2. The CDR3 runs 13 residues. Germline V gene lookup returns CDR1 LGHDT and CDR2 YNNKEL (reference sequence). V trimming: 8 bases; J trimming: 7 bases; junction bases outside the gene matches: 6. The CDR3 bases are TGTGCCAGCGCCGGGAGGGCCTTCGGGGAGCTGTTTTTT. This translates into CASAGRAFGELFF. Together with reference TRBV3-1 and TRBJ2-2, the CDR3 gives the full variable domain: DTAVSQTPKYLVTQMGNDKSIKCEQNLGHDTMYWYKQDSKKFLKIMFSYNNKELIINETVPNRFSPKSPDKAHLNLHINSLELGDSAVYFCASAGRAFGELFFGEGSRLTVL.

This clonotype has a handful of counts. V usage is TRBV4-1 and J usage is TRBJ2-1; D may correspond to TRBD1 or TRBD2 (5 bases each). Germline CDR1 reads MGHRA; CDR2 reads YSYEKL. Trimming took 0 bases from V and 7 from J, leaving 16 bases between them. CDR3 length: 16 residues. The CDR3 coding sequence is TGCGCCAGCAGCCAAGAGGGGGTACTCCCGGGGAATGAGCAGTTCTTC. Translation: CASSQEGVLPGNEQFF.

This clonotype was counted between two and nine times. The chain combines TRBV3-1 with TRBJ2-7; maybe TRBD1 (6 bases). The CDR3 is 13 amino acids. The germline V gene encodes CDR1 LGHDT and CDR2 YNNKEL (reference sequence). Trimming took off 2 bases at V and 9 bases at J, with 14 bases between the two ends. This CDR3 is CASSQILQGGQYF. DNA of the CDR3: TGTGCCAGCAGCCAAATACTACAGGGCGGGCAGTACTTC.

This clonotype showed up just once. J is TRBJ2-5 and V is TRBV19; no clear D gene. V was pared by 3 bases and J by 5 bases, with 16 bases between. Germline values: CDR1 LNHDA, CDR2 SQIVND (reference sequence). This CDR3 comprises 15 residues. The CDR3 nucleotides read TGTGCCAGTAGTATTACAGAGTCGTCTGGGGAGACCCAGTACTTC. Amino acids: CASSITESSGETQYF.

The table lists this clonotype with a few counts. This chain uses TRBV27 with TRBJ2-1; D is undetermined. The germline V gene has CDR1 MNHEY and CDR2 SMNVEV (reference sequence). The CDR3 runs 14 residues. The ends were cut back, 2 bases at V and 4 bases at J, with 9 bases in the middle. CDR3 amino acids: CASSLRYGYNEQFF. CDR3 sequence (DNA): TGTGCCAGCAGTTTACGGTACGGTTACAATGAGCAGTTCTTC.

This chain joins TRBV6-2 or TRBV6-3 and TRBJ2-1; possible D gene TRBD1, 5 bases. This CDR3 region has 13 residues. In germline, CDR1 is MNHEY, CDR2 SVGEGT. The V end was cut by 6 bases, the J end by 4 bases, with 10 bases between. The CDR3 DNA is TGTGCCAGCAGCCCACGGACATACAATGAGCAGTTCTTC. The encoded protein is CASSPRTYNEQFF.

This clonotype has just a few counts. This chain links TRBV20-1 with TRBJ2-2; 8 bases map to TRBD2. The CDR3 totals 15 residues. V lost 2 bases, J lost 6 bases, and 8 bases stayed unmatched. Germline lookup yields CDR1 DFQATT and CDR2 SNEGSKA (reference sequence). CDR3 nucleotides: TGCAGTGCTAGATTCCCGGGGGGGGACCCCGGGGAGCTGTTTTTT. Amino acid sequence: CSARFPGGDPGELFF.

The J gene is TRBJ2-5, the V gene TRBV7-2; a weak D match, TRBD2 (6 bases). The CDR3 is 13 amino acids. Germline V gene lookup returns CDR1 SGHTA and CDR2 FQGNSA. The germline V and J ends were trimmed by 7 bases and 5 bases, with 14 bases remaining between them. The CDR3 is CASTRGSSETQYF. DNA of the CDR3: TGTGCCAGCACACGGGGGAGTTCGGAGACCCAGTACTTC.

This clonotype occurred a few times. V is TRBV27 and J is TRBJ2-5; tentatively, D is TRBD2 (6 bases). The germline V gene has CDR1 MNHEY and CDR2 SMNVEV (reference sequence). V gave up 5 bases and J gave up 5 bases, with 15 bases separating them. The CDR3 is 14 residues long. CDR3 sequence reads: CASSPWGDRETQYF. CDR3 bases: TGTGCCAGCAGTCCCTGGGGGGATCGGGAGACCCAGTACTTC.

Ten or more counts support this clonotype. V is TRBV20-1 and J is TRBJ1-2, with 9 bases identical to TRBD1. Germline-derived CDR1 and CDR2 are DFQATT and SNEGSKA (reference sequence). CDR3 length: 12 amino acids. Germline trimming cut 5 bases from V and 8 bases from J; bases unmatched to any gene: 6. CDR3 nucleotides: TGCAGTGCTCAACAGGGGGCAAGAGGCTACACCTTC. Protein product: CSAQQGARGYTF.

The chain's CDR3 is CASSPRGGLDTQYF. CDR3 bases: TGTGCCAGCAGCCCCCGGGGGGGGTTGGATACGCAGTATTTT. The V and J genes are TRBV7-2 and TRBJ2-3; 8 bases align to TRBD2. Germline V gene data show CDR1 as SGHTA and CDR2 as FQGNSA. V lost 5 bases and J lost 6; bases outside the gene matches: 7. The CDR3 is made up of 14 amino acids.

The rearrangement links TRBV7-2 to TRBJ1-2; D is undetermined. The CDR3 loop spans 15 amino acids. Germline lookup yields CDR1 SGHTA and CDR2 FQGNSA. Trimming removed 2 bases at V and 3 bases at J, with 13 bases between. CDR3 in amino acids: CASSLTRTRDYGYTF. The CDR3 region has the DNA TGTGCCAGCAGCTTAACCAGGACTCGGGACTATGGCTACACCTTC.